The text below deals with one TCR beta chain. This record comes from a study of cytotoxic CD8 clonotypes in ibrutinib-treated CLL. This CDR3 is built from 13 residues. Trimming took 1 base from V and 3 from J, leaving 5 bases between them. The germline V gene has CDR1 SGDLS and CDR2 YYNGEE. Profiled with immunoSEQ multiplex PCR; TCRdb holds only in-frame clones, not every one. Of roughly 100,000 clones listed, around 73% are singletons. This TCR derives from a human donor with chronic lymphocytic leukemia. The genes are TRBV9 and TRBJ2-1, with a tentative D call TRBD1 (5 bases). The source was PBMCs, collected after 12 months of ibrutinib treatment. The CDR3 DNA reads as TGTGCCAGCAGCGTACAGGGCTACAATGAGCAGTTCTTC. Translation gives CASSVQGYNEQFF.